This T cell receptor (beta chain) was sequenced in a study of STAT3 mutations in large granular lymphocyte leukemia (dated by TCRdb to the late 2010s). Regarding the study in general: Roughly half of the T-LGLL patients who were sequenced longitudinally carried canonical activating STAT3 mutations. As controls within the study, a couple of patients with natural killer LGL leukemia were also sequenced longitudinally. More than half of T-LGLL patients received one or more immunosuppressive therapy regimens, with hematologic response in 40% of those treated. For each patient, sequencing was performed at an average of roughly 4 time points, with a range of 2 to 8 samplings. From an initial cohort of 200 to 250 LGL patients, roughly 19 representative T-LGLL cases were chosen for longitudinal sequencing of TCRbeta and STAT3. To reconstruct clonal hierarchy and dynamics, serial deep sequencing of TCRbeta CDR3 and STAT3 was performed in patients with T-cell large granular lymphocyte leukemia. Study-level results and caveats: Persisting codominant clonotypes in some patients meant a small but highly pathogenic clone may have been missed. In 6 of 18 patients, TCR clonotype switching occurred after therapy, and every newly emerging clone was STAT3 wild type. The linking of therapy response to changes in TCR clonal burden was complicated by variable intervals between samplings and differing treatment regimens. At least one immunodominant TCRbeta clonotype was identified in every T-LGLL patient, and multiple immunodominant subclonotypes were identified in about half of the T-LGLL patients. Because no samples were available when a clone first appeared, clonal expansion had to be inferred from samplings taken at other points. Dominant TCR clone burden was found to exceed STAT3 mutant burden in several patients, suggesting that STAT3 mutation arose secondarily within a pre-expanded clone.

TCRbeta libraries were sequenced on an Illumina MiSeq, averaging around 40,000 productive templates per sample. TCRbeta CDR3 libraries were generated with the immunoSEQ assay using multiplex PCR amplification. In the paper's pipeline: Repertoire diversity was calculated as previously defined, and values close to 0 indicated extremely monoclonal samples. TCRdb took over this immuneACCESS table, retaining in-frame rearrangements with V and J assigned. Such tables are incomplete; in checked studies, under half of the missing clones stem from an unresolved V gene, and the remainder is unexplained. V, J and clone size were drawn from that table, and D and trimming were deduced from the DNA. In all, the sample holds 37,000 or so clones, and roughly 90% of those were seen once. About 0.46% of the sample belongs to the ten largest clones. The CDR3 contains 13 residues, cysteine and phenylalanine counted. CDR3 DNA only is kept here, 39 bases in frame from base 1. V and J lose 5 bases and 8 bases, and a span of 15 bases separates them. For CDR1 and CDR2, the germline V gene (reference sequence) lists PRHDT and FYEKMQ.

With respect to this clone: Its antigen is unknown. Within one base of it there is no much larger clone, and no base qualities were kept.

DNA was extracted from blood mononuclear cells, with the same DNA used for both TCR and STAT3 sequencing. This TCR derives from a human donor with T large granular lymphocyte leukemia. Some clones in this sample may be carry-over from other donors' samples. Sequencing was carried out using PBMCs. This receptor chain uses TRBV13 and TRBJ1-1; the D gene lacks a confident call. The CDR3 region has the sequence CASSESSLAEAFF. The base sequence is TGTGCCAGCAGCGAAAGCTCGCTGGCGGAAGCTTTCTTT.